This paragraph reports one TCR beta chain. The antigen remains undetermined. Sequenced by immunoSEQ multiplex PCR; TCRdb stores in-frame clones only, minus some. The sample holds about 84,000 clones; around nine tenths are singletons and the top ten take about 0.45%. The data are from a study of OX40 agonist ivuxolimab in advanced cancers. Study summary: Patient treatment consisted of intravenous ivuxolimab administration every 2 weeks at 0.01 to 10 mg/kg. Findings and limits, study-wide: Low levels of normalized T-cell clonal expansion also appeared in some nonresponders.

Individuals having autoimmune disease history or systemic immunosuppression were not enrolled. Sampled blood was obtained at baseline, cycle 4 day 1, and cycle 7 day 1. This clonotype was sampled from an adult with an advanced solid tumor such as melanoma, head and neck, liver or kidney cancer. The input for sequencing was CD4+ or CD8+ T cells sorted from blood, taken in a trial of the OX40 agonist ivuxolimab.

The CDR3: CASSITGKGQPQHF. The CDR3, as DNA: TGTGCCAGTAGTATAACAGGGAAAGGTCAGCCCCAGCATTTT. The chain has TRBV19 and TRBJ1-5; D is perhaps TRBD1 (6 bases). In germline, CDR1 is LNHDA, CDR2 SQIVND (reference sequence). This CDR3 has 14 amino acids. Trimming removed 2 bases from V and 6 bases from J, with 11 bases in between.